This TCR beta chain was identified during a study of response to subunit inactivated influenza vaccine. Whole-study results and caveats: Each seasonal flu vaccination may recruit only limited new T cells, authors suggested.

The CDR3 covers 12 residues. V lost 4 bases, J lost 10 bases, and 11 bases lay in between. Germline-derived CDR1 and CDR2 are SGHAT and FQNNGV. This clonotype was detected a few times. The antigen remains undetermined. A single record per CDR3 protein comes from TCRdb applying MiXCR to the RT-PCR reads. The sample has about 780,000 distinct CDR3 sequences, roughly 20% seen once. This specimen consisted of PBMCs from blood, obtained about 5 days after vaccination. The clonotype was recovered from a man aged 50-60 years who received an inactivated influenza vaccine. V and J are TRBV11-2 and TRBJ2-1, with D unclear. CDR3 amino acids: CASSWSSREQFF. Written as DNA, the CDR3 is TGTGCCAGCAGCTGGAGTAGCCGAGAGCAGTTCTTC.